These T cell receptor beta chains were read from a single sample in a study of T cell responses to AZD1222 COVID-19 vaccine. Assay used: immunoSEQ multiplex PCR; TCRdb lists only in-frame clones, some missing. This sample has fewer than 150,000 clones, with 80% to 95% found just once. This sample comprised peripheral blood, obtained on day 0 of AZD1222 vaccination. These receptors all stem from an adult in good health. CDR3s include the opening cysteine and the closing phenylalanine or tryptophan. The D gene is left open where the match is weak. Clone size appears in some rows only: once, few, many, or a class for an expanded clone.

J: TRBJ2-7
size: -
D: -
V: TRBV12-3/TRBV12-4
CDR3: CASSLGSEQYF
DNA: TGTGCCAGCAGTTTAGGAAGCGAGCAGTACTTC

J: TRBJ2-7
size: -
D: TRBD2
V: TRBV18
CDR3: CASSPAGGSYYEQYF
DNA: TGTGCCAGCTCACCAGCCGGGGGGTCATACTACGAGCAGTACTTC

J: TRBJ1-1
size: -
D: -
V: TRBV6-5
CDR3: CASRQDTHTEAFF
DNA: TGTGCCAGCAGGCAGGACACCCACACTGAAGCTTTCTTT

J: TRBJ2-3
size: -
D: TRBD2
V: TRBV7-2
CDR3: CASSFMRGASTDTQYF
DNA: TGTGCCAGCAGCTTCATGCGGGGGGCTAGCACAGATACGCAGTATTTT

J: TRBJ1-1
size: -
D: TRBD1
V: TRBV10-3
CDR3: CAISDLGQGRSTEAFF
DNA: TGTGCCATCAGTGACCTCGGACAGGGGCGAAGCACTGAAGCTTTCTTT

J: TRBJ1-2
size: -
D: -
V: TRBV10-3
CDR3: CAISEKPDSLITYGYTF
DNA: TGTGCCATCAGTGAGAAGCCGGACAGCCTAATAACCTATGGCTACACCTTC

J: TRBJ2-7
size: -
D: -
V: TRBV2
CDR3: CASSDSSAYSYEQYF
DNA: TGTGCCAGCAGTGATTCTAGCGCCTACTCCTACGAGCAGTACTTC

J: TRBJ2-7
size: -
D: -
V: TRBV9
CDR3: CASSEGNGHYEQYF
DNA: TGTGCCAGCAGCGAGGGGAACGGACACTACGAGCAGTACTTC

J: TRBJ2-3
size: -
D: -
V: TRBV14
CDR3: CASSKGLSTDTQYF
DNA: TGTGCCAGCAGCAAAGGACTAAGCACAGATACGCAGTATTTT

J: TRBJ1-3
size: -
D: -
V: TRBV18
CDR3: CASSPTRGNTIYF
DNA: TGTGCCAGCTCACCGACCCGGGGAAACACCATATATTTT

J: TRBJ2-7
size: -
D: -
V: TRBV4-3
CDR3: CASSQDSRAYEQYF
DNA: TGCGCCAGCAGCCAAGATTCCAGGGCCTACGAGCAGTACTTC

J: TRBJ2-3
size: -
D: -
V: TRBV30
CDR3: CAWSVRPDDTQYF
DNA: TGTGCCTGGAGTGTACGCCCGGACGATACGCAGTATTTT

J: TRBJ2-5
size: once
D: TRBD2
V: TRBV2
CDR3: CASSVNSGSGETQYF
DNA: TGTGCCAGCAGTGTTAATAGCGGGAGCGGAGAGACCCAGTACTTC

J: TRBJ2-5
size: -
D: TRBD1
V: TRBV9
CDR3: CASSRSGTVQETQYF
DNA: TGTGCCAGCAGCAGGAGTGGGACAGTACAAGAGACCCAGTACTTC

J: TRBJ1-2
size: -
D: -
V: TRBV19
CDR3: CASSGPELNYGYTF
DNA: TGTGCCAGTAGTGGTCCGGAGCTTAACTATGGCTACACCTTC

J: TRBJ1-5
size: -
D: -
V: TRBV28
CDR3: CASTSPIPGDNQPQHF
DNA: TGTGCCAGCACGTCTCCAATACCGGGGGACAATCAGCCCCAGCATTTT

J: TRBJ2-2
size: -
D: -
V: TRBV2
CDR3: CASSAGTAQLFF
DNA: TGTGCCAGCAGTGCCGGGACCGCGCAGCTGTTTTTT

J: TRBJ1-3
size: -
D: -
V: TRBV10-3
CDR3: CATVTDSGNTIYF
DNA: TGTGCCACCGTGACAGACTCTGGAAACACCATATATTTT

J: TRBJ2-1
size: -
D: TRBD2
V: TRBV9
CDR3: CASSDRLAGGLNEQFF
DNA: TGTGCCAGCAGCGATAGGCTAGCGGGAGGTCTCAATGAGCAGTTCTTC

J: TRBJ1-2
size: -
D: -
V: TRBV5-4
CDR3: CASSLVGNYGYTF
DNA: TGTGCCAGCAGCTTGGTCGGGAACTATGGCTACACCTTC

J: TRBJ2-3
size: -
D: -
V: TRBV5-1
CDR3: CASRVADTQYF
DNA: TGCGCCAGTCGAGTGGCAGATACGCAGTATTTT

J: TRBJ2-2
size: -
D: TRBD1
V: TRBV7-2
CDR3: CASSPRTGTNGELFF
DNA: TGTGCCAGCAGCCCAAGGACAGGGACGAACGGGGAGCTGTTTTTT

J: TRBJ2-1
size: -
D: TRBD2
V: TRBV2
CDR3: CASRRLAGPYNEQFF
DNA: TGTGCCAGCAGAAGACTAGCGGGGCCCTACAATGAGCAGTTCTTC

J: TRBJ1-2
size: -
D: -
V: TRBV28
CDR3: CASSYPRLANYGYTF
DNA: TGTGCCAGCAGTTACCCCAGACTAGCTAACTATGGCTACACCTTC

J: TRBJ1-2
size: -
D: -
V: TRBV5-1
CDR3: CASTRTFGSNYGYTF
DNA: TGCGCCAGCACAAGGACGTTTGGTAGTAACTATGGCTACACCTTC

J: TRBJ2-1
size: -
D: TRBD2
V: TRBV7-9
CDR3: CASRGASGREADNEQFF
DNA: TGTGCCAGCAGAGGAGCTAGCGGGCGCGAAGCAGACAATGAGCAGTTCTTC

J: TRBJ1-2
size: -
D: -
V: TRBV11-2
CDR3: CASSLSQIRNYGYTF
DNA: TGTGCCAGCAGCTTATCCCAGATCCGGAACTATGGCTACACCTTC

J: TRBJ2-3
size: -
D: -
V: TRBV14
CDR3: CASSQEGGRADTQYF
DNA: TGTGCCAGCAGCCAAGAGGGCGGAAGGGCAGATACGCAGTATTTT

J: TRBJ1-2
size: -
D: -
V: TRBV24-1
CDR3: CATRRDGYTF
DNA: TGTGCCACCAGGAGAGATGGCTACACCTTC

J: TRBJ1-5
size: few
D: -
V: TRBV3-1/TRBV3-2
CDR3: CASSQGAGASNQPQHF
DNA: TGTGCCAGCAGCCAAGGGGCAGGGGCTAGCAATCAGCCCCAGCATTTT

J: TRBJ1-4
size: -
D: -
V: TRBV4-1
CDR3: CASSQAGAGWEDEKLFF
DNA: TGCGCCAGCAGCCAGGCCGGGGCGGGCTGGGAGGATGAAAAACTGTTTTTT

J: TRBJ2-7
size: -
D: TRBD1
V: TRBV2
CDR3: CASSYTGTGGSEQYF
DNA: TGTGCCAGCAGCTATACCGGGACAGGGGGCTCCGAGCAGTACTTC

J: TRBJ2-7
size: few
D: TRBD2
V: TRBV5-6
CDR3: CASSLARLAGETIYEQYF
DNA: TGTGCCAGCAGCTTGGCGCGACTAGCGGGAGAAACGATCTACGAGCAGTACTTC

J: TRBJ2-3
size: -
D: TRBD1
V: TRBV30
CDR3: CAWSQGQDTDTQYF
DNA: TGTGCCTGGAGTCAAGGACAGGACACAGATACGCAGTATTTT

J: TRBJ1-6
size: -
D: TRBD1
V: TRBV27
CDR3: CARPGQVAQYNSPLHF
DNA: TGTGCCAGACCGGGACAGGTGGCCCAGTATAATTCACCCCTCCACTTT

J: TRBJ2-1
size: -
D: -
V: TRBV27
CDR3: CASSLSWTAHNEQFF
DNA: TGTGCCAGCAGTTTATCGTGGACAGCACACAATGAGCAGTTCTTC

J: TRBJ2-7
size: few
D: -
V: TRBV6-5
CDR3: CASIPRRGPYEQYF
DNA: TGTGCCAGCATCCCTCGTCGCGGACCCTACGAGCAGTACTTC

J: TRBJ1-2
size: once
D: -
V: TRBV25-1
CDR3: CASSGGGANYGYTF
DNA: TGTGCCAGCAGTGGAGGGGGAGCTAACTATGGCTACACCTTC

J: TRBJ1-1
size: -
D: TRBD1
V: TRBV2
CDR3: CASRDRGGSTEAFF
DNA: TGTGCCAGCAGAGACAGGGGTGGGAGCACTGAAGCTTTCTTT

J: TRBJ2-2
size: once
D: -
V: TRBV7-3
CDR3: CASSPRRGQDTGELFF
DNA: TGTGCCAGCAGCCCGAGGAGGGGGCAGGACACCGGGGAGCTGTTTTTT

J: TRBJ2-1
size: -
D: -
V: TRBV28
CDR3: CASGTTGTPSYNEQFF
DNA: TGTGCCAGCGGGACCACAGGGACCCCCTCCTACAATGAGCAGTTCTTC

J: TRBJ1-2
size: once
D: -
V: TRBV7-2
CDR3: CASSPWPGAEYGYTF
DNA: TGTGCCAGCAGCCCCTGGCCGGGGGCGGAGTATGGCTACACCTTC

J: TRBJ2-6
size: once
D: -
V: TRBV28
CDR3: CASINGGSGANVLTF
DNA: TGTGCCAGCATTAACGGAGGGTCTGGGGCCAACGTCCTGACTTTC

J: TRBJ2-2
size: -
D: TRBD2
V: TRBV5-1
CDR3: CASSPLAGEAGELFF
DNA: TGCGCCAGCAGCCCGCTGGCGGGAGAGGCCGGGGAGCTGTTTTTT

J: TRBJ1-5
size: -
D: -
V: TRBV11-2
CDR3: CASSPTAPSNQPQHF
DNA: TGTGCCAGCAGCCCGACAGCTCCAAGCAATCAGCCCCAGCATTTT

J: TRBJ2-3
size: few
D: TRBD2
V: TRBV19
CDR3: CASSIGGSLGDTQYF
DNA: TGTGCCAGTAGTATAGGCGGGAGTTTAGGAGATACGCAGTATTTT